Below are 25 T cell receptor beta chains sequenced from a single sample in a study of molecular identifiers for immune sequencing clone quantification. Using its own MiXCR run on the PCR reads, TCRdb lists one record per CDR3 protein. The sample holds nearly 650,000 distinct CDR3 sequences, about 25% seen once. Sequencing input: naive CD8+ T cells from blood, with Jurkat cell RNA spiked in. Documented subset: FACS-sorted CD8+CD4-CCR7+CD45RA+ naive T cells. The source is a human donor in good health. Some libraries in this study had Jurkat cell RNA spiked in.

Regarding this clonotype: A much larger clone lies one base from this, so it may be a read error. The gene calls are TRBV27 and TRBJ2-3; 7 positions match TRBD1. Germline CDR1 MNHEY, CDR2 SMNVEV (reference sequence). The ends lost 7 bases at V and 2 bases at J; junction bases unmatched: 9. This CDR3 has 15 amino acids. CDR3 DNA: TGTGCCAGCACACTTGGGACAGCTACCACAGATACGCAGTATTTT. It specifies CASTLGTATTDTQYF.

Details on this clonotype: A clone one base away is much larger, so this may be a read error. The chain has TRBV30 and TRBJ2-5, with D unresolved. Germline V gene sequence: CDR1 GTSNPN, CDR2 SVGIG (reference sequence). The V end was cut by 2 bases, the J end by 4 bases, with 5 bases between. The CDR3 spans 11 residues. In DNA, the CDR3 is TGTGCCTGGAGTTGGGTAGAGACCCAGTACTTC. Amino acids: CAWSWVETQYF. The entire variable domain, with the rest obtained from reference TRBV30 and TRBJ2-5, is as follows: SQTIHQWPATLVQPVGSPLSLECTVEGTSNPNLYWYRQAAGRGLQLLFYSVGIGQISSEVPQNLSASRPQDRQFILSSKKLLLSDSGFYLCAWSWVETQYFGPGTRLLVL.

About this clonotype itself: One end of the junction varies from germline; a read error may be responsible. The gene calls are TRBV9 and TRBJ2-2; 11 bases are shared with TRBD2. Germline assignment: CDR1 SGDLS and CDR2 YYNGEE. The CDR3 extends over 17 amino acids. The CDR3 spells CACSPPRGTSGTGELFF. CDR3 coding DNA: TGTGCCTGCAGCCCCCCCCGGGGGACTAGCGGAACCGGGGAGCTGTTTTTT.

This rearrangement joins TRBV20-1 to TRBJ2-2; D is possibly TRBD2 (5 bases). There are 15 residues in the CDR3. Deletions cut 1 base from V and 7 bases from J, with 16 bases between. Germline CDR1 DFQATT, CDR2 SNEGSKA (reference sequence). In DNA, the CDR3 is TGCAGTGCTAGAGGTCGGGGAAACTACATCGGGGAGCTGTTTTTT. It is translated as CSARGRGNYIGELFF.

The sample holds a few counts of this clonotype. The chain employs TRBV9 and TRBJ2-2; 14 bases are shared with TRBD2. The J segment lost 1 base and the V segment lost 4 bases, leaving 18 bases of the junction unmatched. Germline CDR1 and CDR2: SGDLS and YYNGEE. The CDR3 consists of 22 residues. DNA of the CDR3: TGTGCCAGCAGCACCCTAGCGGCGGGGACTAGCGGGAGTAAAGGGAACACCGGGGAGCTGTTTTTT. It translates to CASSTLAAGTSGSKGNTGELFF.

This sequence joins TRBV7-6 and TRBJ2-4; 8 nucleotides match TRBD1. Per germline, CDR1 SGHVS and CDR2 FNYEAQ. The V segment lost 5 bases and the J segment 8 bases; nucleotides outside the gene matches: 11. The CDR3 covers 15 residues. Here the CDR3 reads CASSQGAFSMDIQYF. As DNA, the CDR3 is TGTGCCAGCAGCCAGGGGGCATTTTCAATGGACATTCAGTACTTC.

The table lists this clonotype with a few counts. The chain combines TRBV6-5 with TRBJ2-2, with 7 positions matching TRBD1. From germline, CDR1 is MNHEY and CDR2 SVGAGI. Trimming removed 6 bases from V and 2 bases from J; junction bases left unmatched: 6. This CDR3 has 15 residues. The CDR3 loop reads CASRSGTANTGELFF. The CDR3 nucleotides are TGTGCCAGCAGGTCCGGGACAGCAAACACCGGGGAGCTGTTTTTT.

This rearrangement joins TRBV30 to TRBJ1-1, with D unresolved. From germline, CDR1 is GTSNPN and CDR2 SVGIG (reference sequence). The ends were cut back, 3 bases at V and 4 bases at J, with 12 bases in the middle. This CDR3 contains 13 residues. For the CDR3, the DNA is TGTGCCTGGAGCCCTTCCAAACTCACTGAAGCTTTCTTT. Translating gives CAWSPSKLTEAFF.

This clonotype was found many times. The chain employs TRBV6-2 or TRBV6-3 and TRBJ1-5; 7 bases line up with TRBD1. Trimming removed 7 bases from V and 2 bases from J; junction bases left unmatched: 11. The germline gives CDR1 MNHEY, CDR2 SVGEGT. CDR3 size: 16 residues. The chain's CDR3 is CASNADRARGNQPQHF. CDR3 DNA sequence: TGTGCCAGCAATGCAGACAGGGCTCGAGGCAATCAGCCCCAGCATTTT.

This clonotype was recorded a few times. The chain couples TRBV6-2 or TRBV6-3 to TRBJ2-7, with TRBD1 identical over 9 bases. The V gene end was trimmed by 10 bases and the J gene end by 3 bases; junction bases not matched to a gene: 7. Germline CDR1 and CDR2: MNHEY and SVGEGT. The CDR3 runs 13 residues. As DNA, the CDR3 is TGTGCCACGACAGGGGGTGAGAGCTACGAGCAGTACTTC. This translates into CATTGGESYEQYF.

CDR3 coding DNA: TGTGCCAGTAGTGTACTAGATATTAGCACAGATACGCAGTATTTT. It is translated as CASSVLDISTDTQYF. The V call is TRBV19, the J call TRBJ2-3, with a weak D call TRBD2 (5 bases). Trimming took 5 bases from V and 0 from J, leaving 12 bases between them. Germline V gene sequence: CDR1 LNHDA, CDR2 SQIVND (reference sequence). This CDR3 is built from 15 residues.

This clonotype was counted a few times. The rearrangement uses TRBV10-2 and TRBJ2-2, with TRBD1 identical over 11 bases. This CDR3 has 17 residues. Germline V lookup: CDR1 WSHSY, CDR2 SAAADI. V lost 7 bases and J lost 0; bases outside the gene matches: 7. The CDR3 coding sequence is TGCGCCAGCACCGGGACAGGGGGATTCGCGAACACCGGGGAGCTGTTTTTT. Its protein product is CASTGTGGFANTGELFF.

The rearrangement uses TRBV30 and TRBJ1-5; 7 nucleotides agree with TRBD1. The CDR3 sequence is 15 residues long. V was clipped by 1 base and J by 3 bases; unmatched bases: 6. Germline V gene lookup returns CDR1 GTSNPN and CDR2 SVGIG (reference sequence). The CDR3 DNA is TGTGCCTGGAGTGCCTACAGGGGTAACAATCAGCCCCAGCATTTT. Translation: CAWSAYRGNNQPQHF.

On this clonotype itself: A read error may account for a junction end that differs from germline. The rearrangement links TRBV28 to TRBJ1-5; tentative D call: TRBD1 (6 bases). CDR3 length equals 15 residues. CDR1 MDHEN and CDR2 SYDVKM come from the germline V gene. The CDR3 DNA is TGTGCCTGCAGTTTTTGGGGGGCCAGCAATCAGCCCCAGCATTTT. Residues: CACSFWGASNQPQHF.

This clonotype was seen at least ten times. This chain connects TRBV5-1 to TRBJ2-5; D gene unclear. The CDR3 extends over 13 amino acids. Trimming took off 3 bases at V and 5 bases at J, with 11 bases between the two ends. Germline loops: CDR1 SGHRS, CDR2 YFSETQ. The CDR3 reads CASSSPLRETQYF. CDR3 DNA sequence: TGCGCCAGCAGCTCCCCCCTTCGGGAGACCCAGTACTTC.

Regarding this clonotype: Being one base from a much bigger clone, this may be a read error. The rearrangement links TRBV7-9 to TRBJ2-7, with D perhaps TRBD1 or TRBD2 (5 bases each). This CDR3 has 14 residues. Germline-derived CDR1 and CDR2 are SEHNR and FQNEAQ (reference sequence). The CDR3 loop reads CARSSGRSRDEQYF. The CDR3 DNA is TGTGCCAGGAGCTCGGGACGGTCCCGGGACGAGCAGTACTTC.

This clonotype was recorded only once. This may arise from a read error, as a much more abundant clone is one base away. The chain carries TRBV7-9 and TRBJ1-1, with D uncertain. Germline-derived CDR1 and CDR2 are SEHNR and FQNEAQ (reference sequence). This CDR3 is 15 amino acids long. CDR3 DNA sequence: TGTGCCAGCAGCTTAGAGCCAGCCTACAGTTCTGAAGCTCTCTTT. It encodes CASSLEPAYSSEALF. Full variable domain (rest looked up from reference TRBV7-9 and TRBJ1-1): DTGVSQNPRHKITKRGQNVTFRCDPISEHNRLYWYRQTLGQGPEFLTYFQNEAQLEKSRLLSDRFSAERPKGSFSTLEIQRTEQGDSAMYLCASSLEPAYSSEALFGQGTRLTVV.

This chain links TRBV7-9 with TRBJ2-3; D not certain. This CDR3 is 13 amino acids long. With 3 bases removed from V and 2 bases from J, the gap between germline ends came to 6 bases. CDR1 and CDR2 from the germline V gene are SEHNR and FQNEAQ (reference sequence). The CDR3 DNA follows: TGTGCCAGCAGCTTTACAGACACAGATACGCAGTATTTT. Protein product: CASSFTDTDTQYF.

The gene calls are TRBV14 and TRBJ2-2; maybe TRBD2 (7 bases). The germline V gene has CDR1 SGHDN and CDR2 FVKESK. This CDR3 comprises 15 residues. With 1 base removed from V and 6 bases from J, the gap between germline ends came to 12 bases. The CDR3 sequence is CASSQVRGRSGELFF. In DNA form, the CDR3 reads TGTGCCAGCAGCCAAGTGCGGGGGCGATCCGGGGAGCTGTTTTTT.

The V call is TRBV11-2, the J call TRBJ2-1; the D gene is possibly TRBD2 (5 bases). Deletions cut 2 bases from V and 9 bases from J, with 11 bases between. Looked up from germline, CDR1 is SGHAT and CDR2 is FQNNGV. The CDR3 loop spans 13 amino acids. The CDR3 nucleotides read TGTGCCAGCAGCTTAACGGGGAACGCTGAGCAGTTCTTC. Protein product: CASSLTGNAEQFF. Combining the CDR3 with reference TRBV11-2 and TRBJ2-1 gives the whole variable domain EAGVAQSPRYKIIEKRQSVAFWCNPISGHATLYWYQQILGQGPKLLIQFQNNGVVDDSQLPKDRFSAERLKGVDSTLKIQPAKLEDSAVYLCASSLTGNAEQFFGPGTRLTVL.

This clonotype was counted many times. This chain connects TRBV4-3 to TRBJ2-7; maybe TRBD1 (7 bases). The germline V and J ends were trimmed by 0 bases and 3 bases, with 15 bases remaining between them. CDR1 and CDR2 from the germline V gene are LGHNA and YSLEER. The CDR3 is 16 residues long. The CDR3 here is CASSQESAGGGYEQYF. In nucleotides, the CDR3 is TGCGCCAGCAGCCAAGAGTCCGCAGGGGGAGGCTACGAGCAGTACTTC.

In its sample, this clonotype was seen many times. A junction end diverges from the germline sequence, so it may reflect a read error. The V call is TRBV29-1, the J call TRBJ1-1; D may be TRBD1 (6 bases). This CDR3 is built from 12 residues. In germline, CDR1 is SQVTM, CDR2 ANQGSEA. The CDR3 coding sequence is TGCAGCGTTAGCCCCAGGGGCCCCATGAGGGTCTTT. It yields the protein CSVSPRGPMRVF.

In this sample, this clonotype turned up many times. This rearrangement joins TRBV7-9 to TRBJ2-1; 8 nucleotides match TRBD1. After removal of 1 base from V and 9 bases from J, the junction contained 8 bases not matched to a gene. The CDR3 runs 15 residues. Looked up from germline, CDR1 is SEHNR and CDR2 is FQNEAQ (reference sequence). The DNA for the CDR3 is TGTGCCAGCAGCTTAGGTTGGACAGGGTACGGTGAGCAGTTCTTC. As protein: CASSLGWTGYGEQFF.

The table lists this clonotype with many counts. The rearrangement joins TRBV6-6 to TRBJ2-3; TRBD2 matches at 10 bases. Germline values: CDR1 MNHNY, CDR2 SVGAGI (reference sequence). The ends lost 5 bases at V and 3 bases at J; junction bases unmatched: 5. The CDR3 covers 15 residues. The CDR3 protein is CASSTGLAVTDTQYF. DNA for the CDR3: TGTGCCAGCAGTACCGGACTAGCGGTTACAGATACGCAGTATTTT.

This clonotype came up a few times. The chain combines TRBV20-1 with TRBJ1-2, with TRBD1 as a possible D gene (6 bases). The CDR3 totals 16 residues. Trimming took off 2 bases at V and 8 bases at J, with 24 bases between the two ends. Germline V gene data show CDR1 as DFQATT and CDR2 as SNEGSKA (reference sequence). The CDR3 DNA reads as TGCAGTGCTAGAACCCACCCGGGGACAAGTACCCCCGGCTACACCTTC. Translated: CSARTHPGTSTPGYTF.